This is a list of T cell receptor beta chains from one sample in a study of spatial heterogeneity in lung cancer. MiXCR was run by TCRdb on the 5' RACE reads, yielding one entry per CDR3 protein. Found here are 10,000 to 15,000 distinct CDR3 sequences, approximately 17% of them singletons; the top ten hold roughly half. The sequencing used PBMCs, collected at surgery. These receptors originate from a male donor with early-stage non-small cell lung cancer. CDR3s include the opening cysteine and the closing phenylalanine or tryptophan. The order of the fields is J gene, V gene, D gene, clone size, CDR3 length, CDR3 DNA, CDR3 protein. The D gene is left open where the match is weak. A row's size may be missing; if present it is once, few, many or a size class.

>TRBJ2-5|TRBV27|-|-|16
TGTGCCAGCAGCCCTTCAATCTCCGGGACCGAAGAGACCCAGTACTTC
CASSPSISGTEETQYF
>TRBJ2-7|TRBV6-1|-|many|13
TGTGCCTCGGAGGGGGAAACAGGATACGAGCAGTACTTC
CASEGETGYEQYF
>TRBJ2-1|TRBV14|TRBD2|many|16
TGTGCCAGCAGCCAAGGGCAAATTGGCGGGAGGATTGAGCAGTTCTTC
CASSQGQIGGRIEQFF
>TRBJ2-1|TRBV5-1|TRBD2|few|15
TGCGCCAGCATTCTACTAGCGGGATCCTACAATGAGCAGTTCTTC
CASILLAGSYNEQFF
>TRBJ2-7|TRBV7-3|TRBD2|many|14
TGTGCCAGCAGCTTAGCGGGGGGTTCCTACGAGCAGTACTTC
CASSLAGGSYEQYF
>TRBJ2-3|TRBV7-9|-|few|13
TGTGCCAGCAGCTCGTCCGGTAGCGATACGCAGTATTTT
CASSSSGSDTQYF
>TRBJ2-3|TRBV7-9|TRBD2|-|17
TGTGCCAGCAGCTTCGGGACTAGCGGACTAGGGACAGATACGCAGTATTTT
CASSFGTSGLGTDTQYF
>TRBJ1-1|TRBV28|-|many|16
TGTGCCAGCAGTTTATTGGCAGGGGAGGTGGATACTGAAGCTTTCTTT
CASSLLAGEVDTEAFF
>TRBJ2-5|TRBV29-1|TRBD2|many|16
TGCAGCGTTGAAGATCCGGGACTAGAGATACAAGAGACCCAGTACTTC
CSVEDPGLEIQETQYF
>TRBJ1-5|TRBV7-2|-|few|12
TGTGCCAGCAGCCTACGTGGCCGGCCCCAGCATTTT
CASSLRGRPQHF
>TRBJ1-3|TRBV11-2|-|many|17
TGTGCCAGCACCTATTATTCGACGGGACTCTCTGGAAACACCATATATTTT
CASTYYSTGLSGNTIYF
>TRBJ1-6|TRBV28|-|-|13
TGTGCCAGCAGTTTCCTCGATAATTCACCCCTCCACTTT
CASSFLDNSPLHF
>TRBJ1-1|TRBV29-1|-|many|17
TGCAGCGTCTTAACGGCAGGGGAAGGCGGTATGAACACTGAAGCTTTCTTT
CSVLTAGEGGMNTEAFF
>TRBJ2-5|TRBV7-2|-|medium-sized|15
TGTGCCAGCAGTTTCCACCCGGGCCCAAAGGAGACCCAGTACTTC
CASSFHPGPKETQYF
>TRBJ2-6|TRBV29-1|-|-|14
TGCAGCGTTGAAGGGGGCTCTGGGGCCAACGTCCTGACTTTC
CSVEGGSGANVLTF
>TRBJ2-5|TRBV4-1|TRBD1|many|14
TGCGCCAGCAGCCAGGGACAGAACCAAGAGACCCAGTACTTC
CASSQGQNQETQYF
>TRBJ2-2|TRBV27|TRBD1|few|13
TGTGCCAGCAGTTTAGGGACAGGCGGGGAGCTGTTTTTT
CASSLGTGGELFF
>TRBJ1-1|TRBV13|-|medium-sized|13
TGTGCCAGCAGCCCGAGGCGGCAGGGCGAAGCTTTCTTT
CASSPRRQGEAFF
>TRBJ2-2|TRBV7-3|-|-|15
TGTGCCAGCAGCACCCGGAGGGCCGGCACCGGGGAGCTGTTTTTT
CASSTRRAGTGELFF
>TRBJ2-1|TRBV15|TRBD1|many|14
TGTGCCACCAGCAGAGCCGGGACAGGGAATGAGCAGTTCTTC
CATSRAGTGNEQFF
>TRBJ2-2|TRBV5-1|-|many|12
TGCGCCAGCAGCTTGTACACCGGGGAGCTGTTTTTT
CASSLYTGELFF
>TRBJ2-1|TRBV7-6|TRBD2|-|15
TGTGCCAGCAGCTTTACCCAGCGGGGGTACAATGAGCAGTTCTTC
CASSFTQRGYNEQFF
>TRBJ2-7|TRBV20-1|TRBD1|-|14
TGCAGTGCTAGAGATATAAGGGGGCAGGGCGAGCAGTACTTC
CSARDIRGQGEQYF
>TRBJ2-7|TRBV23-1|-|-|14
TGCGCCAGCAGTCGGACACCGGTTACCTACGAGCAGTACTTC
CASSRTPVTYEQYF
>TRBJ2-2|TRBV6-5|TRBD1|many|12
TGTGCCAGCAGTGGGACAGCCGGGGAGCTGTTTTTT
CASSGTAGELFF
>TRBJ2-4|TRBV30|-|many|14
TGTGCCTGGAGTGCACGGCGCTACGGTTGGATTCAGTACTTC
CAWSARRYGWIQYF
>TRBJ2-4|TRBV6-2/TRBV6-3|TRBD1|few|15
TGTGCCAGCAGTAGTCGACAGGGTAGCAAAAACATTCAGTACTTC
CASSSRQGSKNIQYF
>TRBJ2-2|TRBV5-1|-|-|21
TGCGCCAGCAGCTTGGGCGAACGGCAGGATCTTTATACTCCGAACACCGGGGAGCTGTTTTTT
CASSLGERQDLYTPNTGELFF
>TRBJ2-7|TRBV12-3/TRBV12-4|-|-|12
TGTGCCAGCAGTTCCGCAGGGGTTGAGCAGTACTTC
CASSSAGVEQYF
>TRBJ2-7|TRBV20-1|-|-|12
TGCAGTGCTAGTCCCGGTTCCTACGAGCAGTACTTC
CSASPGSYEQYF